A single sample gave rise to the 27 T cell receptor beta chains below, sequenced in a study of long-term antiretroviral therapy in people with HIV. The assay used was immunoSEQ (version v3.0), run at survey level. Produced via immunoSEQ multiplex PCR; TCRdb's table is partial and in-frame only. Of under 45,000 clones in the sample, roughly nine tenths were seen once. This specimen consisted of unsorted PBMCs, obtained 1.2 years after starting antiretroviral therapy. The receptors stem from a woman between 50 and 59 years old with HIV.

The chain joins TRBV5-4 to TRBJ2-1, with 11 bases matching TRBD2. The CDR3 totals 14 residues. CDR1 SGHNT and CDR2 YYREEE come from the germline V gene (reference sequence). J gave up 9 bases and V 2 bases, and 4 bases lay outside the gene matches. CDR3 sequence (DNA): TGTGCCAGCAGCTTTAGCGGGGGGGCCTTTGAGCAGTTCTTC. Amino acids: CASSFSGGAFEQFF.

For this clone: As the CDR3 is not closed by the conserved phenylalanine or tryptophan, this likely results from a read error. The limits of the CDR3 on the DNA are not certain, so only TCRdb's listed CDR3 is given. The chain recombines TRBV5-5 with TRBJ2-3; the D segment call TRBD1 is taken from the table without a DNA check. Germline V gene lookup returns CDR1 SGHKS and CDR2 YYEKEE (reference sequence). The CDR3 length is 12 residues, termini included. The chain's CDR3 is CASSSDRVGGVD.

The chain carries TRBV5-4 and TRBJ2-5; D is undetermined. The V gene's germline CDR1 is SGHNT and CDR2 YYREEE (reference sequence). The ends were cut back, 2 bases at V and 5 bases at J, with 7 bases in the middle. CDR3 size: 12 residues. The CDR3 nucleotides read TGTGCCAGCAGCTTCTACACTGAGACCCAGTACTTC. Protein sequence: CASSFYTETQYF.

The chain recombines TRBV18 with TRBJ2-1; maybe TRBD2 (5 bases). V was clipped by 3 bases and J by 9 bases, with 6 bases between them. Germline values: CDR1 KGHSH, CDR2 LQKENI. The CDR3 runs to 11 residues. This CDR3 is CASSPGLEQFF. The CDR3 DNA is TGTGCCAGCTCACCCGGACTTGAGCAGTTCTTC.

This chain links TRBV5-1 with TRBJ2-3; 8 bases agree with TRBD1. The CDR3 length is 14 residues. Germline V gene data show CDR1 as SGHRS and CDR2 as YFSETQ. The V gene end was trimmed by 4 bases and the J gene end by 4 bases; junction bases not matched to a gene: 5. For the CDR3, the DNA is TGCGCCAGCAGCGAGGGACAGGCGGCAGATACGCAGTATTTT. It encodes CASSEGQAADTQYF.

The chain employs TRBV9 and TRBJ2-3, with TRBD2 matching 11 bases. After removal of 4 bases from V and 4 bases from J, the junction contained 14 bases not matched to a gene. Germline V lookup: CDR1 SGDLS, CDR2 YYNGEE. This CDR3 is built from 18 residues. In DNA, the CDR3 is TGTGCCAGCAGCACCTCGGGACTAGCGGCTGGGGACGCAGATACGCAGTATTTT. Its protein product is CASSTSGLAAGDADTQYF.

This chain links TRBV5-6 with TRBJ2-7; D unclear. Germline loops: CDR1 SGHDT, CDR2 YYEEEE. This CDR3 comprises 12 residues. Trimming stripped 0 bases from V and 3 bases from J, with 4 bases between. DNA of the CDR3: TGTGCCAGCAGCTTGGCGAGCTACGAGCAGTACTTC. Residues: CASSLASYEQYF.

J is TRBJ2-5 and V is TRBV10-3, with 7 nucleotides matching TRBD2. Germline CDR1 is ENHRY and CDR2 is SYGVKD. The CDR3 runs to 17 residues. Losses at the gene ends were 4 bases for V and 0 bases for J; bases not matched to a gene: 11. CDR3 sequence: CAISGGTLARNQETQYF. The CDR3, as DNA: TGTGCCATCAGTGGCGGAACACTAGCGAGAAACCAAGAGACCCAGTACTTC.

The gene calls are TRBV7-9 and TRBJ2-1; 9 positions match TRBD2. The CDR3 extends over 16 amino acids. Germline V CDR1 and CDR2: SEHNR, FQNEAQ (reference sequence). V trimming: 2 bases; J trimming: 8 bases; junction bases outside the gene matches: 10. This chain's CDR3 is CASSLQPLAGSDEQFF. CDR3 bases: TGTGCCAGCAGCTTACAGCCCCTAGCGGGGAGCGATGAGCAGTTCTTC.

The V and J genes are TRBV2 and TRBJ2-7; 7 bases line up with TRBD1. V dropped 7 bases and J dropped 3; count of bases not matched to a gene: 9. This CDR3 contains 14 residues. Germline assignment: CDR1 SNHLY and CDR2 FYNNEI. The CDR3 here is CASTRDRYFYEQYF. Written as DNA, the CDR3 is TGTGCCAGCACAAGGGACAGATATTTCTACGAGCAGTACTTC.

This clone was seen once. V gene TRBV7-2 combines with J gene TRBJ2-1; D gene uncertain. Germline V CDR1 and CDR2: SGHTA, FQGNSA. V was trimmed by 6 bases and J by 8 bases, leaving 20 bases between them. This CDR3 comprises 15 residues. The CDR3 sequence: CASSPTGPTNHEQFF. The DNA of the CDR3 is TGTGCCAGCAGTCCGACCGGGCCCACGAACCATGAGCAGTTCTTC.

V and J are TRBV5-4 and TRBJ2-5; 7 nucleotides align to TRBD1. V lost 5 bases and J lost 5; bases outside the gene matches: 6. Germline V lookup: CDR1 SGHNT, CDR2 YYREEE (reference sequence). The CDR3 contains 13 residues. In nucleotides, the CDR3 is TGTGCCAGCAGAGCCGGGACAGCCGAGACCCAGTACTTC. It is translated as CASRAGTAETQYF.

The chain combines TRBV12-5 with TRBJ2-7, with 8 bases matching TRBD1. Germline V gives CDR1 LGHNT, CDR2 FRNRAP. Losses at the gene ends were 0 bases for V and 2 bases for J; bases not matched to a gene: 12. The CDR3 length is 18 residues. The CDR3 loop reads CASGLVREPGTGTYEQYF. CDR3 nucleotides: TGTGCTAGTGGTTTGGTGAGGGAACCCGGGACAGGTACCTACGAGCAGTACTTC.

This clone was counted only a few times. The CDR3 nucleotides are TGTGCCAGCAGCGGAGGGGACAGGGTCTACGAGCAGTACTTC. This encodes CASSGGDRVYEQYF. V gene TRBV5-6 combines with J gene TRBJ2-7; 9 nucleotides line up with TRBD1. CDR1 is SGHDT, CDR2 YYEEEE, per germline. Losses at the gene ends were 4 bases for V and 3 bases for J; bases not matched to a gene: 5. The CDR3 is 14 residues long. The whole variable domain, filled in from reference TRBV5-6 and TRBJ2-7, reads DAGVTQSPTHLIKTRGQQVTLRCSPKSGHDTVSWYQQALGQGPQFIFQYYEEEERQRGNFPDRFSGHQFPNYSSELNVNALLLGDSALYLCASSGGDRVYEQYFGPGTRLTVT.

CDR3 DNA: TGTGCCAGTACTCCCGCGGGGCCTCAGCCCCAGCATTTT. Translation gives CASTPAGPQPQHF. The chain couples TRBV19 to TRBJ1-5, with D possibly matching TRBD1 (5 bases). V gave up 7 bases and J gave up 6 bases, with 13 bases separating them. Germline CDR1 and CDR2: LNHDA and SQIVND (reference sequence). The CDR3 is 13 residues long.

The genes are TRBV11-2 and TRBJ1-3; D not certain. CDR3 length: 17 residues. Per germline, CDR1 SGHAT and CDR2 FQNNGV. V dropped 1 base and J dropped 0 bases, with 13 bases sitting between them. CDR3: CASSLVGNYRSGNTIYF. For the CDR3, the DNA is TGTGCCAGCAGCTTAGTTGGGAACTATCGCTCTGGAAACACCATATATTTT. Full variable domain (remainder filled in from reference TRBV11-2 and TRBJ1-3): EAGVAQSPRYKIIEKRQSVAFWCNPISGHATLYWYQQILGQGPKLLIQFQNNGVVDDSQLPKDRFSAERLKGVDSTLKIQPAKLEDSAVYLCASSLVGNYRSGNTIYFGEGSWLTVV.

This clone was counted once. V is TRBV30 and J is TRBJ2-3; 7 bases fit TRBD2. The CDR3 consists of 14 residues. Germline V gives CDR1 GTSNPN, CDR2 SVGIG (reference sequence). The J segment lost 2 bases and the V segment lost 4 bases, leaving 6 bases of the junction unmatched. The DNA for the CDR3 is TGTGCCTGGAAGTTCGGGGGGAACACAGATACGCAGTATTTT. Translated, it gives CAWKFGGNTDTQYF.

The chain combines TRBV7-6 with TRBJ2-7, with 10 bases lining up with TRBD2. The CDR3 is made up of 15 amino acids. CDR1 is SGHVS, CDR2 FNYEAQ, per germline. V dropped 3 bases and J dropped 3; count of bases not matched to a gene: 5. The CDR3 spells CASSLRRTSGYEQYF. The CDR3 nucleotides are TGTGCCAGCAGCTTGCGTCGGACTAGCGGCTACGAGCAGTACTTC. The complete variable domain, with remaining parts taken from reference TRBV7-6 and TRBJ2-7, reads GAGVSQSPRYKVTKRGQDVALRCDPISGHVSLYWYRQALGQGPEFLTYFNYEAQQDKSGLPNDRFSAERPEGSISTLTIQRTEQRDSAMYRCASSLRRTSGYEQYFGPGTRLTVT.

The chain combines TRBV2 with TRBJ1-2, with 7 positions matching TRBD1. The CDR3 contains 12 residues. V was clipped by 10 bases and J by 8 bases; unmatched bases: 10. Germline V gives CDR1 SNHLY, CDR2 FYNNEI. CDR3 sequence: CATLKGGQGYTF. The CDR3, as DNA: TGTGCCACCTTGAAAGGGGGCCAAGGCTACACCTTC.

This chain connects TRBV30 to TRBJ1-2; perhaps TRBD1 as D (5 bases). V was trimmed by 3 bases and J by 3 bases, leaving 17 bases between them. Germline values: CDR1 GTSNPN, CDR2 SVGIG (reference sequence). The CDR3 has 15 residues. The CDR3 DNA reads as TGTGCCTGGAGCTCGGGACTCGGCCAGCACTATGGCTACACCTTC. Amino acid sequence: CAWSSGLGQHYGYTF.

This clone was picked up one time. CDR3 bases: TGTGCCAGCAGCCCAGGGGGACAGGGGGCGCGTGGCTACACCTTC. Protein: CASSPGGQGARGYTF. The chain joins TRBV7-6 to TRBJ1-2, with 12 bases aligning to TRBD1. The CDR3 loop spans 15 amino acids. V lost 5 bases to trimming and J lost 7 bases; unmatched junction nucleotides: 8. The germline V gene has CDR1 SGHVS and CDR2 FNYEAQ. Using reference TRBV7-6 and TRBJ1-2 for the parts outside the CDR3, the full variable domain is GAGVSQSPRYKVTKRGQDVALRCDPISGHVSLYWYRQALGQGPEFLTYFNYEAQQDKSGLPNDRFSAERPEGSISTLTIQRTEQRDSAMYRCASSPGGQGARGYTFGSGTRLTVV.

CDR3 DNA sequence: TGCGCCAGCAGCCGAGGACAGGGCCCCTACGAGCAGTACTTC. Its protein product is CASSRGQGPYEQYF. The chain employs TRBV4-1 and TRBJ2-7; TRBD1 aligns across 8 bases. The length of the CDR3 is 14 residues. V was clipped by 4 bases and J by 2 bases; unmatched bases: 4. CDR1 is MGHRA, CDR2 YSYEKL, per germline.

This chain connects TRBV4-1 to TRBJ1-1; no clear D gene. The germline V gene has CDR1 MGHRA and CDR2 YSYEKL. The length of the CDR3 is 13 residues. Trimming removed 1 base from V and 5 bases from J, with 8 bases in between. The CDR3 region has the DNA TGCGCCAGCAGCCAAGCGAGAGGGACTGAAGCTTTCTTT. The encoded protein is CASSQARGTEAFF.

CDR3 coding DNA: TGTGCCAGCAGTGAATACCCGGGACAGGGCAATGAGCAGTTCTTC. This codes for CASSEYPGQGNEQFF. The chain is built from TRBV6-4 and TRBJ2-1; 9 nucleotides align to TRBD1. The CDR3 runs 15 residues. CDR1 is MRHNA, CDR2 SNTAGT, per germline. V dropped 3 bases and J dropped 6; count of bases not matched to a gene: 6.

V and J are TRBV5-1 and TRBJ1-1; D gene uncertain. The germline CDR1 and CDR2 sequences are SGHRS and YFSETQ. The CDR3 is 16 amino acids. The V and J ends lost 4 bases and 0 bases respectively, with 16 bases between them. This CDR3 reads CASSKGEGVVNTEAFF. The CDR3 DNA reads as TGCGCCAGCAGCAAAGGTGAGGGAGTGGTGAACACTGAAGCTTTCTTT.

The CDR3 is CASSYRATEQFF. The CDR3 nucleotides read TGTGCCAGCAGTTACAGGGCCACTGAGCAGTTCTTC. The gene calls are TRBV6-6 and TRBJ2-1, with D unresolved. Germline V lookup: CDR1 MNHNY, CDR2 SVGAGI (reference sequence). This CDR3 comprises 12 residues. Trimming pared 2 bases from V and 9 bases from J, leaving 8 bases between.

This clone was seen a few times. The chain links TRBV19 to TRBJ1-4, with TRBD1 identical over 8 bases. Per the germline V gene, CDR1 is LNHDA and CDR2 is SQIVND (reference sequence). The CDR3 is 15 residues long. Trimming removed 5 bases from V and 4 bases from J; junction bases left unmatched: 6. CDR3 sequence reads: CASSDRGGFNEKLFF. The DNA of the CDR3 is TGTGCCAGTAGTGACAGGGGTGGATTTAATGAAAAACTGTTTTTT.